The next 26 T cell receptor beta chains were all read from a single sample in a study of blood T cell repertoires in COVID-19. Generated by immunoSEQ multiplex PCR, the TCRdb table keeps only in-frame clones and is missing some. The top ten clones hold approximately 22% of a sample with some 80,000 clones, roughly 86% of them seen once. What was sequenced was peripheral blood. The receptors derive from a woman of 80 years or more in a cohort sampled during active or convalescent COVID-19.

The chain carries TRBV19 and TRBJ1-6; D is perhaps TRBD1 (5 bases). This CDR3 spans 17 amino acids. V shed 9 bases and J shed 7 bases, with 25 bases lying between them. The V gene's germline CDR1 is LNHDA and CDR2 SQIVND (reference sequence). CDR3 loop: CASPEAGDAGNNSPLHF. The CDR3 DNA is TGTGCCAGCCCCGAAGCCGGTGACGCAGGGAACAATTCACCCCTCCACTTT.

The chain recombines TRBV7-9 with TRBJ2-1; 8 bases line up with TRBD2. Trimming took 5 bases from V and 4 from J; bases not matched to a gene: 7. Per germline, CDR1 SEHNR and CDR2 FQNEAQ (reference sequence). The CDR3 runs 15 residues. CDR3 in DNA: TGTGCCAGCAGCCCGGCACTAGCGGAGTACAATGAGCAGTTCTTC. This encodes CASSPALAEYNEQFF.

V gene TRBV5-1 combines with J gene TRBJ1-1, with D possibly being TRBD1 (6 bases). Germline V gene data show CDR1 as SGHRS and CDR2 as YFSETQ. This CDR3 spans 14 amino acids. Trimming shortened V by 4 bases and J by 3 bases, and 13 bases separated the two germline ends. The CDR3 sequence: CASSTQGGYTEAFF. The CDR3 DNA sequence: TGCGCCAGCAGCACACAGGGCGGGTACACTGAAGCTTTCTTT.

This clone was picked up a small number of times. CDR3 nucleotide sequence: TGTGCCAGCACCGCAGGGTGGAGTGAAGCTTTCTTT. Translation gives CASTAGWSEAFF. The chain has TRBV28 and TRBJ1-1, with a tentative D call TRBD1 (5 bases). V lost 7 bases and J 7 bases, leaving 13 bases between the germline ends. CDR1 is MDHEN and CDR2 is SYDVKM in the germline V gene. The CDR3 totals 12 residues. The full variable domain, completed using reference TRBV28 and TRBJ1-1, is DVKVTQSSRYLVKRTGEKVFLECVQDMDHENMFWYRQDPGLGLRLIYFSYDVKMKEKGDIPEGYSVSREKKERFSLILESASTNQTSMYLCASTAGWSEAFFGQGTRLTVV.

The chain has TRBV5-1 and TRBJ1-2, with 7 bases fitting TRBD1. The V gene end was trimmed by 4 bases and the J gene end by 8 bases; junction bases not matched to a gene: 8. Germline CDR1 reads SGHRS; CDR2 reads YFSETQ. The CDR3 covers 13 residues. As DNA, the CDR3 is TGCGCCAGCAGCCCATCGACAGGGCGCGGCTACACCTTC. This translates into CASSPSTGRGYTF.

This clone was found a few times. The gene calls are TRBV12-3 or TRBV12-4 and TRBJ2-1; D unclear. The CDR3 covers 13 residues. V lost 3 bases and J 9 bases, leaving 12 bases between the germline ends. For the CDR3, the DNA is TGTGCCAGCAGTTTCAACTTGCTGCCTGAGCAGTTCTTC. It translates to CASSFNLLPEQFF.

The CDR3 loop is CASSLMRQGSYEQYF. The CDR3 nucleotides read TGTGCCAGCAGTTTAATGAGACAGGGAAGCTACGAGCAGTACTTC. The chain combines TRBV11-2 with TRBJ2-7; 7 bases agree with TRBD1. The junction had 11 bases not matched to a gene; V was cut back by 6 bases and J by 3 bases. The germline gives CDR1 SGHAT, CDR2 FQNNGV. The CDR3 runs 15 residues. Together with reference TRBV11-2 and TRBJ2-7, the CDR3 gives the full variable domain: EAGVAQSPRYKIIEKRQSVAFWCNPISGHATLYWYQQILGQGPKLLIQFQNNGVVDDSQLPKDRFSAERLKGVDSTLKIQPAKLEDSAVYLCASSLMRQGSYEQYFGPGTRLTVT.

This chain joins TRBV6-6 and TRBJ1-4, with TRBD1 identical over 10 bases. The CDR3 covers 15 residues. The V and J ends lost 5 bases and 6 bases, in that order; junction bases with no gene match: 6. The germline V gene has CDR1 MNHNY and CDR2 SVGAGI (reference sequence). CDR3 DNA: TGTGCCAGCAGTCCCGTGGGACAGGGGCATGAAAAACTGTTTTTT. Its protein is CASSPVGQGHEKLFF.

The chain couples TRBV27 to TRBJ1-5; D gene uncertain. The CDR3 is 13 amino acids. Between the trimmed V and J ends, which lost 6 bases and 5 bases, there was a span of 11 bases. Germline loops: CDR1 MNHEY, CDR2 SMNVEV (reference sequence). The CDR3 sequence: CASSSGTYQPQHF. The CDR3 bases are TGTGCCAGCAGCAGTGGCACGTATCAGCCCCAGCATTTT.

This sequence joins TRBV6-1 and TRBJ1-2; D is perhaps TRBD1 (5 bases). V was shortened by 2 bases and J by 7 bases, with 8 bases between the two germline ends. Germline V gene sequence: CDR1 MNHNS, CDR2 SASEGT. The CDR3 loop spans 12 amino acids. CDR3 protein: CASSEQGGGYTF. The CDR3 nucleotides read TGTGCCAGCAGTGAACAGGGAGGTGGCTACACCTTC.

V gene TRBV5-5 combines with J gene TRBJ1-1; 7 bases are a match to TRBD1. Germline V gene data show CDR1 as SGHKS and CDR2 as YYEKEE (reference sequence). Trimming at V came to 4 bases and at J to 6 bases, leaving 9 bases not matched to a gene. This CDR3 comprises 14 residues. The CDR3 is CASSLGGGRPEAFF. The CDR3 DNA follows: TGTGCCAGCAGCCTTGGAGGGGGCAGGCCTGAAGCTTTCTTT.

The chain couples TRBV29-1 to TRBJ1-2, with 11 bases fitting TRBD1. Germline CDR1 and CDR2: SQVTM and ANQGSEA. V shed 6 bases, J shed 7 bases, and the junction held 7 bases outside the gene matches. The CDR3 sequence is 13 residues long. For the CDR3, the DNA is TGCAGCGTACGGACAGGGGGCCTTCCTGGCTACACCTTC. It encodes CSVRTGGLPGYTF.

V is TRBV24-1 and J is TRBJ2-2; 12 bases align to TRBD2. Germline loops: CDR1 KGHDR, CDR2 SFDVKD. Germline trimming cut 3 bases from V and 5 bases from J; bases unmatched to any gene: 6. CDR3 length: 17 amino acids. CDR3 sequence: CATSDPGTSGRTGELFF. The CDR3 DNA follows: TGTGCCACCAGTGATCCAGGGACTAGCGGGCGAACCGGGGAGCTGTTTTTT.

V is TRBV28 and J is TRBJ2-7; 7 nucleotides match TRBD1. CDR1 is MDHEN, CDR2 SYDVKM, per germline. Trimming removed 10 bases from V and 4 bases from J; junction bases left unmatched: 7. This CDR3 is 12 amino acids long. DNA for the CDR3: TGTGCCACCTCCCTGACAGGGTACGAGCAGTACTTC. Translation: CATSLTGYEQYF.

The chain couples TRBV3-1 (or the pseudogene TRBV3-2) to TRBJ1-2; TRBD1 might be the D (5 bases). The CDR3 contains 14 residues. Germline V gives CDR1 LGHDT, CDR2 YNNKEL (reference sequence). Trimming removed 1 base at V and 5 bases at J, with 11 bases between. The CDR3 coding sequence is TGTGCCAGCAGCCAAGGGGGCACTTCTTATGGCTACACCTTC. This encodes CASSQGGTSYGYTF.

The chain uses TRBV5-6 and TRBJ2-1; D gene uncertain. With 3 bases removed from V and 4 bases from J, the gap between germline ends came to 11 bases. The CDR3 sequence is 14 residues long. From germline, CDR1 is SGHDT and CDR2 YYEEEE. Here the CDR3 reads CASSSTKRYNEQFF. CDR3 DNA sequence: TGTGCCAGCAGCTCAACGAAACGGTACAATGAGCAGTTCTTC.

The chain links TRBV6-5 to TRBJ2-1; possibly TRBD2 for D (5 bases). Germline-derived CDR1 and CDR2 are MNHEY and SVGAGI. The ends were cut back, 1 base at V and 7 bases at J, with 11 bases in the middle. The CDR3 totals 14 residues. This CDR3 reads CASSYFGPGNEQFF. The DNA for the CDR3 is TGTGCCAGCAGTTACTTCGGACCGGGGAATGAGCAGTTCTTC.

The table lists this clone with a count of one. The chain couples TRBV4-1 to TRBJ2-2; 13 nucleotides line up with TRBD2. With 0 bases clipped from V and 2 bases from J, the junction kept 6 bases outside the gene matches. This CDR3 is 19 amino acids long. Per germline, CDR1 MGHRA and CDR2 YSYEKL. CDR3: CASSQEPGLAGYNTGELFF. As DNA, the CDR3 is TGCGCCAGCAGCCAAGAGCCGGGACTAGCGGGATACAACACCGGGGAGCTGTTTTTT.

In nucleotides, the CDR3 is TGTGCCACCAGTGATTTGATTTTTAGTTCCGCATTCGAACACTATGGCTACACCTTC. Translated: CATSDLIFSSAFEHYGYTF. V and J are TRBV24-1 and TRBJ1-2; D ambiguous. The CDR3 runs 19 residues. Germline CDR1 KGHDR, CDR2 SFDVKD. V was cut by 0 bases and J by 3 bases, with 22 bases left in between.

This clone was seen more than once but under ten times. A junction end diverges from the germline sequence, so it may reflect a read error. The V gene is TRBV5-8, the J gene TRBJ1-3; D perhaps matches TRBD1 (6 bases). Germline CDR1 and CDR2: SGHTS and YDEGEE. CDR3 length: 19 residues. The CDR3 nucleotides read TGTGCCAGCAGCCGAACCCCACAGGGCCTTTCTCTTTCTGTAAACACCATATATTTT. Protein product: CASSRTPQGLSLSVNTIYF.

The chain combines TRBV4-1 with TRBJ1-1; D possibly corresponds to TRBD1 (6 bases). The germline CDR1 and CDR2 sequences are MGHRA and YSYEKL. The V end was cut by 5 bases, the J end by 1 base, with 17 bases between. The CDR3 sequence is 16 residues long. The CDR3 nucleotides read TGCGCCAGCAGCTTTCGACAGGTTTTGCGGAACACTGAAGCTTTCTTT. This sequence encodes CASSFRQVLRNTEAFF.

The table lists this clone with a count of one. The chain recombines TRBV18 with TRBJ2-6, with 10 bases lining up with TRBD1. The CDR3 is made up of 17 amino acids. Germline CDR1 is KGHSH and CDR2 is LQKENI. V shed 8 bases and J 1 base; nucleotides not matched to a gene: 8. The CDR3 region has the DNA TGTGCCAGCGCAGGACAGGGGGATATATCTGGGGCCAACGTCCTGACTTTC. The encoded protein is CASAGQGDISGANVLTF.

This clone has a single count. The chain has TRBV4-2 and TRBJ2-1; weak D call: TRBD1 (6 bases). The V and J ends lost 0 bases and 8 bases respectively, with 20 bases between them. Germline V CDR1 and CDR2: LGHNA, YNFKEQ. This CDR3 is 17 amino acids long. The CDR3 nucleotides read TGTGCCAGCAGCCAAGAATGGGGGCTTTTCGTAGGTGATGAGCAGTTCTTC. It is translated as CASSQEWGLFVGDEQFF.

V usage is TRBV19 and J usage is TRBJ1-1; 10 bases map to TRBD1. CDR1 is LNHDA and CDR2 is SQIVND in the germline V gene (reference sequence). J lost 3 bases, V lost 7 bases, and 8 bases had no gene match. The CDR3 has 15 residues. CDR3: CASKGTGARDTEAFF. As DNA, the CDR3 is TGTGCCAGTAAAGGGACAGGGGCAAGGGACACTGAAGCTTTCTTT.

The V call is TRBV7-9, the J call TRBJ2-6; no reliable D call. Between the trimmed V and J ends, which lost 4 bases and 1 base, there was a span of 8 bases. The CDR3 is 15 residues long. The V gene's germline CDR1 is SEHNR and CDR2 FQNEAQ (reference sequence). CDR3: CASSSLRSGANVLTF. Written as DNA, the CDR3 is TGTGCCAGCAGCTCTCTCAGATCTGGGGCCAACGTCCTGACTTTC.

This chain uses TRBV5-1 with TRBJ1-4, with 7 bases aligning to TRBD1. Trimming took 4 bases from V and 3 from J; bases not matched to a gene: 3. The CDR3 is made up of 14 amino acids. Germline loops: CDR1 SGHRS, CDR2 YFSETQ. The CDR3 DNA reads as TGCGCCAGCAGCGAAGGACAGGCTAATGAAAAACTGTTTTTT. The encoded protein is CASSEGQANEKLFF.